This T cell receptor beta chain appears in the sequencing data of a study of T cell changes during pregnancy in multiple sclerosis. J lost 4 bases, V lost 3 bases, and 4 bases had no gene match. This CDR3 is 15 amino acids long. In germline, CDR1 is LNHDA, CDR2 SQIVND (reference sequence). Sequencing was performed with immunoSEQ multiplex PCR; in TCRdb, only in-frame clones are kept and a portion is missing. The repertoire holds about 59,000 clones, approximately 94% seen once, with under 3% in the top ten. V is TRBV19 and J is TRBJ2-7; 12 nucleotides align to TRBD1. The TCR was taken from a female donor with multiple sclerosis, enrolled in a pregnancy study. Material: CD8+ T cells from peripheral blood mononuclear cells, obtained after pregnancy. As DNA, the CDR3 is TGTGCCAGTAGTATGGGGACAGGGGGCCTTTACGAGCAGTACTTC. Translated: CASSMGTGGLYEQYF.